This T cell receptor (beta chain) was retrieved from a study of cytomegalovirus exposure and HLA in healthy donors. Sequencing used immunoSEQ multiplex PCR; TCRdb keeps in-frame clones, though not all of them. Here the sample spans over 150,000 clones, roughly 90% being singletons. A remark on this clone: Different DNA sequences within this sample yield the same CDR3.

The CDR3 runs 16 residues. V lost 5 bases and J lost 3; bases outside the gene matches: 12. Germline CDR1 and CDR2: MNHEY and SMNVEV (reference sequence). The sample taken for sequencing was PBMCs. The clonotype originates from a young woman in good health and CMV-seronegative. This chain uses TRBV27 with TRBJ2-7; 8 nucleotides agree with TRBD2. The CDR3, as DNA: TGTGCCAGCAGTCTGCTCCCAAGCGGGGGCCTCTACGAGCAGTACTTC. Amino acids: CASSLLPSGGLYEQYF.